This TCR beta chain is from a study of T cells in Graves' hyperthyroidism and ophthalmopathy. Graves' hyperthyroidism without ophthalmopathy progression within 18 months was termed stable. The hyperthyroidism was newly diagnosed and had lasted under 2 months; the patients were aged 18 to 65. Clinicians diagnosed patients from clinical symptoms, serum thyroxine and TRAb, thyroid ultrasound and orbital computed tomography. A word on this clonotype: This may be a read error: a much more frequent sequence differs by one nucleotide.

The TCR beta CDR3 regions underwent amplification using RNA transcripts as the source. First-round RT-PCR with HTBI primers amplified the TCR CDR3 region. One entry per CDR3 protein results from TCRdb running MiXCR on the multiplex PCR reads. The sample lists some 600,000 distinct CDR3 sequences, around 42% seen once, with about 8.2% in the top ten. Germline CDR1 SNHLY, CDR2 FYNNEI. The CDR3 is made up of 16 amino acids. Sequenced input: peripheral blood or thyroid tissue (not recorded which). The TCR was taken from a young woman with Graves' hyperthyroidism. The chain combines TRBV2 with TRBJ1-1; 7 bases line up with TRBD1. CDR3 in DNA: TGTGCCAGCAGTGAACGAGGGACGACAGGGAACACTGCAGCTTTCTTT. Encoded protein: CASSERGTTGNTAAFF.